This T cell receptor (delta chain) came from a study of gamma-delta chains in newborns, infants, children. Study-level information: Microbial exposure reportedly drives polyclonal innate γδ T cell expansion after birth.

This CDR3 is built from 18 residues. Germline values: CDR1 GEAIGNYY, CDR2 EKD. TCRdb re-processed the reads via CATT. Of about 5,700 delta-chain clones listed, about 0.42% are singletons. Concerning this clone: The junction does not match germline at one end; this may be a read error.

Sequenced input: blood. The gene calls are TRDV2 and TRDJ3; TRDD3 agrees at 8 bases. The clonotype originates from a child who was a newborn, infant or young child, either healthy, febrile or measles-vaccinated (not recorded which). This chain's CDR3 is CAWDTWGMQGWDTRQMFF. The CDR3 nucleotides read TGTGCCTGGGACACTTGGGGGATGCAGGGTTGGGACACCCGACAGATGTTTTTC.